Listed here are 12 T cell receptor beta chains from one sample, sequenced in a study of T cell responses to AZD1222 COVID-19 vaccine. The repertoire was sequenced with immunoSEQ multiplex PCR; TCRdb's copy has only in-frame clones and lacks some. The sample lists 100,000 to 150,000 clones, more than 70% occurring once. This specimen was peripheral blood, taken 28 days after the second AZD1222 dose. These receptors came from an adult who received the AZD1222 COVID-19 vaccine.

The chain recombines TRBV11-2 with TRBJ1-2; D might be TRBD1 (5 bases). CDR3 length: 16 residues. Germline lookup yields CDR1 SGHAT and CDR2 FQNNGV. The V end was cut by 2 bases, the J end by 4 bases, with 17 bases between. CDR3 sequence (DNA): TGTGCCAGCAGCTTACACGGGGCGAGTTCGCTCTATGGCTACACCTTC. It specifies CASSLHGASSLYGYTF.

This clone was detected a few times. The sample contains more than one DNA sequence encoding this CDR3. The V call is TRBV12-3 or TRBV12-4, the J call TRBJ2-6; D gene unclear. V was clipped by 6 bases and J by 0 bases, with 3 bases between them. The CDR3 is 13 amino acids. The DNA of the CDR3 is TGTGCCAGCAGCTCCTCTGGGGCCAACGTCCTGACTTTC. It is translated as CASSSSGANVLTF.

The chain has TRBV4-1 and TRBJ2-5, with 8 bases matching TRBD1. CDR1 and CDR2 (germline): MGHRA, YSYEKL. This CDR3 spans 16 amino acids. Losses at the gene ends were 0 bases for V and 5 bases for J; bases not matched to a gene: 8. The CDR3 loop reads CASSQEGQDIVETQYF. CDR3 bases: TGCGCCAGCAGCCAAGAGGGACAGGACATCGTCGAGACCCAGTACTTC.

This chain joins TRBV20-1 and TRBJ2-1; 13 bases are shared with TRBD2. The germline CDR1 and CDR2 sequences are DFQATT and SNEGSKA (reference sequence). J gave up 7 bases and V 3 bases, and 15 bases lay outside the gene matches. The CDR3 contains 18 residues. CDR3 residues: CSASGSGLAGRARNEQFF. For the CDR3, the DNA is TGCAGTGCTAGTGGTTCGGGACTAGCGGGGCGGGCCAGAAATGAGCAGTTCTTC.

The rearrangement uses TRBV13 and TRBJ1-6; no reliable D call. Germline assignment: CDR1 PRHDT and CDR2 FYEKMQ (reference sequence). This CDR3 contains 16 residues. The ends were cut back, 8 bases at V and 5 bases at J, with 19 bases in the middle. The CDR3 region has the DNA TGTGCCAGCCTAGCTTCCGCCACCCCGGATAATTCACCCCTCCACTTT. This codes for CASLASATPDNSPLHF.

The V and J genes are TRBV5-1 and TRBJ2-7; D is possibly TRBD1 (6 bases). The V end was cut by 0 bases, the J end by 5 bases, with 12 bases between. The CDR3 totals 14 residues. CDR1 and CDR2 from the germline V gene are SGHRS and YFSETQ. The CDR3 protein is CASSLVQGFDEQYF. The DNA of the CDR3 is TGCGCCAGCAGCTTGGTACAGGGTTTCGACGAGCAGTACTTC.

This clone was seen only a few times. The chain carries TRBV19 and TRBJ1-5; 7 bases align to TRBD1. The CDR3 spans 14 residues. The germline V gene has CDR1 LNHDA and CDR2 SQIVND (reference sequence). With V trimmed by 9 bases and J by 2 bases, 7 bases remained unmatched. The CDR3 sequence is CASQYRGGNQPQHF. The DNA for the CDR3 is TGTGCCAGCCAATACAGGGGAGGCAATCAGCCCCAGCATTTT.

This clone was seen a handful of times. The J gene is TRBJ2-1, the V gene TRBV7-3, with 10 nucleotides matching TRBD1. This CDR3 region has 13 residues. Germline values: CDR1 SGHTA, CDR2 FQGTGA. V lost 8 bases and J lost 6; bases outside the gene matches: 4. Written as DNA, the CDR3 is TGTGCCAGCGGATGGACAGGGGGCAATGAGCAGTTCTTC. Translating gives CASGWTGGNEQFF.

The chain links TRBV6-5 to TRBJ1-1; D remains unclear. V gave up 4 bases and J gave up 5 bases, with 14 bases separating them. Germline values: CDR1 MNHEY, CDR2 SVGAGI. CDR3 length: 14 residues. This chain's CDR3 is CASSFLTAYTEAFF. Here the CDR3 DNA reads TGTGCCAGCAGTTTCCTTACAGCATATACTGAAGCTTTCTTT.

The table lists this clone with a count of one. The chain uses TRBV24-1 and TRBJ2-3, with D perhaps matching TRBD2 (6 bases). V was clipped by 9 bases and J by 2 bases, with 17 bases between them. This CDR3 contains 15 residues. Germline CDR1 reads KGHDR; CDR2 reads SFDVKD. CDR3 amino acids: CATSNQEGNTDTQYF. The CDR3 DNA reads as TGTGCCACCTCGAATCAGGAGGGGAACACAGATACGCAGTATTTT.

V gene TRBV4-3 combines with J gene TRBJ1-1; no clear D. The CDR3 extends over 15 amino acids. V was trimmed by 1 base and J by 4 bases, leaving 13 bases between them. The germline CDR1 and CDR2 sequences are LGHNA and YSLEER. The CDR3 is CASSQVNGVGTEAFF. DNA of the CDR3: TGCGCCAGCAGCCAAGTAAACGGAGTTGGCACTGAAGCTTTCTTT.

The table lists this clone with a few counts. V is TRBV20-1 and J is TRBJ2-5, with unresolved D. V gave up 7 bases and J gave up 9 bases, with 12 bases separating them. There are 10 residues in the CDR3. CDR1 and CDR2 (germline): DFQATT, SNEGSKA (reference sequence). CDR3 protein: CSVVRLAQYF. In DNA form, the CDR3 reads TGCAGTGTGGTCCGGCTTGCCCAGTACTTC.